A single sample gave rise to the 17 T cell receptor beta chains below, sequenced in a study of cytomegalovirus exposure and HLA in healthy donors. The method was immunoSEQ multiplex PCR; TCRdb's version includes in-frame clones alone and lacks a portion of them. The table records more than 85,000 clones, about 88% of them present only once. Sample: PBMCs. The receptors were sampled from a young woman in good health and CMV-seropositive.

This CDR3 is CASTQGGNEAFF. The DNA of the CDR3 is TGTGCCAGCACCCAAGGAGGGAATGAAGCTTTCTTT. This chain links TRBV2 with TRBJ1-1; the D is unclear. This CDR3 spans 12 amino acids. V was shortened by 7 bases and J by 7 bases, with 13 bases between the two germline ends. Germline V gene sequence: CDR1 SNHLY, CDR2 FYNNEI.

The V gene is TRBV7-6, the J gene TRBJ2-2; TRBD2 matches 9 bases. CDR1 and CDR2 (germline): SGHVS, FNYEAQ. This CDR3 contains 16 residues. The trim removed 2 bases at V and 4 bases at J, leaving 5 bases unmatched. The CDR3 DNA is TGTGCCAGCAGCTTAAAAGCGGGAGGAGGCACCGGGGAGCTGTTTTTT. This encodes CASSLKAGGGTGELFF.

The chain links TRBV6-6 to TRBJ2-4; D ambiguous. CDR3 size: 11 residues. The V gene lost 5 bases and the J gene lost 13 bases, with 12 bases spanning the gap. CDR1 is MNHNY, CDR2 SVGAGI, per germline (reference sequence). CDR3 region: CASSDPKEQYF. CDR3 DNA: TGTGCCAGCAGTGACCCTAAGGAGCAGTACTTC.

The rearrangement joins TRBV6-1 to TRBJ1-2; D is perhaps TRBD1 (5 bases). The CDR3 consists of 14 residues. With 10 bases removed from V and 3 bases from J, the gap between germline ends came to 18 bases. Germline V lookup: CDR1 MNHNS, CDR2 SASEGT. DNA of the CDR3: TGTGCCAACTCCCCTGGGGCGGAATACTATGGCTACACCTTC. This gives the protein CANSPGAEYYGYTF.

CDR3 coding DNA: TGTGCCTTATCCCGGGACAGGGCCTACGAGCAGTACTTC. Translated: CALSRDRAYEQYF. This rearrangement joins TRBV30 to TRBJ2-7; 9 bases line up with TRBD1. Germline CDR1 GTSNPN, CDR2 SVGIG (reference sequence). This CDR3 has 13 amino acids. V was pared by 7 bases and J by 2 bases, with 6 bases of the junction left unmatched.

The V call is TRBV18, the J call TRBJ2-7, with D unclear. CDR3 size: 13 residues. Trimming removed 9 bases from V and 2 bases from J, with 14 bases in between. CDR1 and CDR2 from the germline V gene are KGHSH and LQKENI. DNA for the CDR3: TGTGCCAGGACTTACAAGAAGCCCTACGAGCAGTACTTC. This encodes CARTYKKPYEQYF.

The rearrangement joins TRBV30 to TRBJ2-5, with a possible D match to TRBD1 (5 bases). V was clipped by 3 bases and J by 5 bases, with 13 bases between them. The germline gives CDR1 GTSNPN, CDR2 SVGIG (reference sequence). The length of the CDR3 is 13 residues. The CDR3 sequence is CAWRPGPGETQYF. CDR3 nucleotides: TGTGCCTGGAGGCCAGGACCAGGGGAGACCCAGTACTTC.

The chain joins TRBV9 to TRBJ1-1, with 8 nucleotides matching TRBD1. The germline gives CDR1 SGDLS, CDR2 YYNGEE. This CDR3 region has 18 residues. Germline trimming cut 3 bases from V and 4 bases from J; bases unmatched to any gene: 17. The DNA of the CDR3 is TGTGCCAGCAGCGACACGAGTCAGGGGGCGGGCCTTAGCACTGAAGCTTTCTTT. This encodes CASSDTSQGAGLSTEAFF. The full variable domain, completed using reference TRBV9 and TRBJ1-1, is DSGVTQTPKHLITATGQRVTLRCSPRSGDLSVYWYQQSLDQGLQFLIQYYNGEERAKGNILERFSAQQFPDLHSELNLSSLELGDSALYFCASSDTSQGAGLSTEAFFGQGTRLTVV.

This chain joins TRBV9 and TRBJ2-2; perhaps TRBD1 as D (5 bases). CDR3 length: 14 residues. V dropped 3 bases and J dropped 2 bases, with 8 bases sitting between them. Germline CDR1 SGDLS, CDR2 YYNGEE. The CDR3 DNA reads TGTGCCAGCAGCGAGGACATTAACACCGGGGAGCTGTTTTTT. It specifies CASSEDINTGELFF.

The chain is built from TRBV19 and TRBJ2-1, with 7 nucleotides matching TRBD2. CDR3 length: 16 amino acids. V dropped 2 bases and J dropped 2; count of bases not matched to a gene: 6. Germline V gene data show CDR1 as LNHDA and CDR2 as SQIVND (reference sequence). This CDR3 is CASSIRGRVTYNEQFF. The CDR3 DNA sequence: TGTGCCAGTAGTATAAGAGGGAGGGTGACCTACAATGAGCAGTTCTTC.

The chain joins TRBV20-1 to TRBJ2-2; maybe TRBD2 (6 bases). Germline V CDR1 and CDR2: DFQATT, SNEGSKA (reference sequence). The V end was cut by 5 bases, the J end by 6 bases, with 7 bases between. The CDR3 has 11 residues. CDR3 nucleotide sequence: TGCAGTGCTTGGAGGGCCGGGGAGCTGTTTTTT. This translates into CSAWRAGELFF.

This chain uses TRBV19 with TRBJ1-5, with TRBD1 identical over 7 bases. After removal of 7 bases from V and 8 bases from J, the junction contained 11 bases not matched to a gene. Per the germline V gene, CDR1 is LNHDA and CDR2 is SQIVND (reference sequence). The CDR3 extends over 14 amino acids. The CDR3 DNA reads as TGTGCCAGTACCTCGGCTTCAGGGGGGAAGCCCCAGCATTTT. This sequence encodes CASTSASGGKPQHF. The full variable domain, in which reference TRBV19 and TRBJ1-5 provide the parts outside the CDR3, is DGGITQSPKYLFRKEGQNVTLSCEQNLNHDAMYWYRQDPGQGLRLIYYSQIVNDFQKGDIAEGYSVSREKKESFPLTVTSAQKNPTAFYLCASTSASGGKPQHFGDGTRLSIL.

The rearrangement links TRBV7-3 to TRBJ2-3; D gene unclear. This CDR3 is built from 14 residues. Trimming cost V 5 bases and J 4 bases, with 13 bases left between them. Per the germline V gene, CDR1 is SGHTA and CDR2 is FQGTGA. The CDR3 DNA follows: TGTGCCAGCAGCCCTAATGTGTACCCAGATACGCAGTATTTT. Its translation: CASSPNVYPDTQYF.

V gene TRBV28 combines with J gene TRBJ2-7; perhaps TRBD1 as D (5 bases). Germline V gene lookup returns CDR1 MDHEN and CDR2 SYDVKM. The CDR3 loop spans 13 amino acids. The V end was cut by 3 bases, the J end by 5 bases, with 11 bases between. CDR3 loop: CASSFLTGNEQYF. In nucleotides, the CDR3 is TGTGCCAGCAGTTTTTTAACAGGTAACGAGCAGTACTTC. Together with reference TRBV28 and TRBJ2-7, the CDR3 gives the full variable domain: DVKVTQSSRYLVKRTGEKVFLECVQDMDHENMFWYRQDPGLGLRLIYFSYDVKMKEKGDIPEGYSVSREKKERFSLILESASTNQTSMYLCASSFLTGNEQYFGPGTRLTVT.

The chain is built from TRBV7-4 and TRBJ2-1; the D gene is possibly TRBD2 (6 bases). V was pared by 5 bases and J by 8 bases, with 16 bases between. The CDR3 consists of 14 residues. Germline CDR1 and CDR2: SGHVT and SQSDAQ. The CDR3 is CASSGGLPGDEQFF. CDR3 sequence (DNA): TGTGCCAGCAGCGGAGGACTACCTGGGGATGAGCAGTTCTTC.

The genes are TRBV7-9 and TRBJ2-1; TRBD1 matches 7 bases. The CDR3 is 15 residues long. The germline V gene encodes CDR1 SEHNR and CDR2 FQNEAQ (reference sequence). The V segment lost 5 bases and the J segment 4 bases; nucleotides outside the gene matches: 8. The CDR3 is CASSKPGQLYNEQFF. For the CDR3, the DNA is TGTGCCAGCAGCAAGCCGGGACAGCTTTACAATGAGCAGTTCTTC.

The V and J genes are TRBV5-1 and TRBJ2-2; 8 bases fit TRBD2. V was pared by 1 base and J by 5 bases, with 10 bases of the junction left unmatched. The germline V gene encodes CDR1 SGHRS and CDR2 YFSETQ. This CDR3 has 17 amino acids. DNA of the CDR3: TGCGCCAGCAGCTTGACGACGGGGGGGCGAGTTACCGGGGAGCTGTTTTTT. Translated: CASSLTTGGRVTGELFF.